The 2 T cell receptor beta chains listed next were all sequenced from one sample in a study of blood T cell repertoires in COVID-19. Sequencing used immunoSEQ multiplex PCR; TCRdb keeps in-frame clones, though not all of them. Here the sample spans 350,000 to 400,000 clones, roughly 90% being singletons. The sequenced material came from peripheral blood. Receptor source: a woman in her thirties with COVID-19, enrolled during active disease.

This chain uses TRBV9 with TRBJ2-5; 9 bases map to TRBD2. The trim removed 0 bases at V and 0 bases at J, leaving 3 bases unmatched. Germline V CDR1 and CDR2: SGDLS, YYNGEE. The CDR3 loop spans 16 amino acids. The CDR3 loop is CASSVEERGDQETQYF. The CDR3 coding sequence is TGTGCCAGCAGCGTAGAGGAGCGGGGGGACCAAGAGACCCAGTACTTC.

In nucleotides, the CDR3 is TGTGCCAGCAGTTACCTCTCCGGACAGGGACCGAATCAGCCCCAGCATTTT. This encodes CASSYLSGQGPNQPQHF. The chain uses TRBV6-2 or TRBV6-3 and TRBJ1-5, with 8 nucleotides matching TRBD1. Germline assignment: CDR1 MNHEY and CDR2 SVGEGT. This CDR3 spans 17 amino acids. J lost 4 bases, V lost 2 bases, and 10 bases had no gene match.